This T cell receptor (beta chain) was recorded in a study of CXCR3-negative and CXCR3-positive naive CD8 T cells. Study-level background: Collectively, the libraries yielded 140 million or so TRB reads in total, at about 1.5 +/- 0.3 million per library.

The sorting of each CD8+ T cell subset was done in triplicate, at roughly 310,000 cells each. To note about this clonotype: Antigen unknown.

The CDR3 is made up of 13 amino acids. Per germline, CDR1 SEHNR and CDR2 FQNEAQ (reference sequence). In preparing the TRB cDNA libraries, 5' RACE with UMI labels was used. TCRdb re-called the 5' RACE reads and shows each CDR3 protein once, DNA omitted. This table holds 35,000 to 50,000 distinct CDR3 sequences. Points from the study as a whole: Diversity was high in both naive subsets and much lower in memory cells. Fresh PBMCs were used in most assays, and CXCR3 expression partially decreased after cryopreservation.

The chain joins TRBV7-9 to TRBJ2-5; TCRdb's D call of TRBD1 is untestable without DNA. This TCR was sampled from a human donor in good health. Some clones in this sample may be carry-over from other donors' samples. Material for sequencing was memory CD8+ T cells from blood. CDR3: CASSPPQQETQYF.